These T cell receptor beta chains were read from a single sample in a study of post-analysis software for immune sequencing data. MiXCR, run by TCRdb on the PCR reads, gives a single entry per CDR3 protein. Of about 820,000 distinct CDR3 sequences in the sample, approximately 53% are singletons; the top ten hold about 4.8%. Sequencing was carried out using blood. The source of these receptors is a girl between 10 and 17 years old with multiple sclerosis. The CDR3 runs from the conserved cysteine through the conserved F or W. D genes are given only for firm matches. Size is omitted from some rows. Given values are once, few, many or a class for expanded clones.

size,V,J,D,CDR3,DNA
.,TRBV7-2,TRBJ2-7,.,CASSLVHSYEQYF,TGTGCCAGCAGCTTAGTACATTCCTACGAGCAGTACTTC
.,TRBV5-1,TRBJ2-3,.,CASSLAGGQFGAPDTQYF,TGCGCCAGCAGCTTGGCCGGGGGACAGTTCGGTGCTCCAGATACGCAGTATTTT
few,TRBV12-3/TRBV12-4,TRBJ2-1,TRBD2,CASRVGLAVYNEQFF,TGTGCCAGCAGGGTGGGACTAGCGGTTTACAATGAGCAGTTCTTC
.,TRBV12-3/TRBV12-4,TRBJ2-7,.,CASSLQYNEQYF,TGTGCCAGCAGTTTACAATACAATGAGCAGTACTTC
.,TRBV7-2,TRBJ2-1,TRBD2,CASSQLAGGAPEQFF,TGTGCCAGCAGCCAATTAGCGGGAGGTGCCCCTGAGCAGTTCTTC
.,TRBV5-1,TRBJ2-2,.,CASYGTANTGELFF,TGCGCCAGCTATGGGACGGCGAACACCGGGGAGCTGTTTTTT
once,TRBV6-6,TRBJ1-4,TRBD1,CASRPTGGGIEKLFF,TGTGCCAGCAGGCCGACAGGGGGGGGGATAGAAAAACTGTTTTTT
.,TRBV5-1,TRBJ2-5,.,CASSLVTGTQFLEQYF,TGCGCCAGCAGCTTGGTCACCGGGACCCAATTTCTTGAGCAGTACTTC
.,TRBV11-2,TRBJ2-5,TRBD2,CASSLKPPGGGETQYF,TGTGCCAGCAGCCTAAAGCCTCCGGGGGGGGGAGAGACCCAGTACTTC
.,TRBV7-2,TRBJ1-2,.,CASSSLDFGRGYTF,TGTGCCAGCAGCTCACTCGACTTTGGACGAGGCTACACCTTC
once,TRBV7-9,TRBJ2-6,.,CASSFGLWGANVLTF,TGTGCCAGCAGCTTCGGCCTCTGGGGGGCCAACGTCCTGACTTTC
.,TRBV5-1,TRBJ2-5,.,CASSSPGIVGETQYF,TGCGCCAGCAGCTCGCCCGGGATAGTCGGAGAGACCCAGTACTTC
.,TRBV11-2,TRBJ2-5,TRBD2,CASSFRGLAGEWQETQYF,TGTGCCAGCAGCTTTAGGGGCCTAGCGGGGGAGTGGCAAGAGACCCAGTACTTC
.,TRBV6-5,TRBJ2-3,.,CASSLGGSVDTQYF,TGTGCCAGCAGTTTGGGGGGCTCTGTAGATACGCAGTATTTT
.,TRBV5-1,TRBJ2-6,.,CASRGVLSGANVLTF,TGCGCCAGCAGAGGGGTTCTGTCTGGGGCCAACGTCCTGACTTTC
few,TRBV27,TRBJ1-1,.,CASSLSTRGSEAFF,TGTGCCAGCAGTTTATCGACACGAGGCTCTGAAGCTTTCTTT
few,TRBV20-1,TRBJ2-1,TRBD2,CSARTSGGAYNEQFF,TGCAGTGCTAGAACTAGCGGGGGGGCCTACAATGAGCAGTTCTTC
.,TRBV11-2,TRBJ2-7,TRBD2,CASSSGLAGDLLLPYKQYF,TGTGCCAGCAGCTCGGGACTAGCGGGAGACCTGCTACTACCCTACAAGCAGTACTTC
few,TRBV13,TRBJ2-1,TRBD2,CASSPGTSGFNEQFF,TGTGCCAGCAGCCCTGGGACTAGCGGGTTCAATGAGCAGTTCTTC
few,TRBV29-1,TRBJ2-7,TRBD2,CSARPSGGYEQYF,TGCAGCGCCCGACCCAGCGGGGGCTACGAGCAGTACTTC
.,TRBV15,TRBJ2-5,.,CATSRDGRTPETQYF,TGTGCCACCAGCAGAGATGGTAGGACACCGGAGACCCAGTACTTC
.,TRBV5-1,TRBJ2-3,TRBD2,CASTRLAGEADTQYF,TGCGCCAGCACCCGACTAGCGGGGGAGGCCGATACGCAGTATTTT
few,TRBV27,TRBJ2-5,TRBD2,CASKTSGSIQTQYF,TGTGCCAGCAAGACAAGCGGGAGTATTCAGACCCAGTACTTC
.,TRBV27,TRBJ2-1,TRBD2,CASTGGRATTNEQFF,TGTGCCAGCACGGGAGGCAGGGCAACTACGAATGAGCAGTTCTTC
.,TRBV10-3,TRBJ1-1,.,CAITPQGMNTEAFF,TGTGCCATCACCCCCCAGGGGATGAACACTGAAGCTTTCTTT
.,TRBV29-1,TRBJ1-2,.,CSVEADGPGYTF,TGCAGCGTTGAAGCGGACGGCCCTGGCTACACCTTC
.,TRBV25-1,TRBJ2-7,.,CASSEGSGARSYEQYF,TGTGCCAGCAGTGAAGGGAGTGGGGCAAGGTCCTACGAGCAGTACTTC
.,TRBV5-1,TRBJ2-1,TRBD1,CASSSTTGGYNEQFF,TGCGCCAGCAGCTCCACGACAGGGGGCTACAATGAGCAGTTCTTC
few,TRBV6-2/TRBV6-3,TRBJ2-5,TRBD2,CASSYSTSGLVETQYF,TGTGCCAGCAGTTACTCGACTAGCGGTTTAGTGGAGACCCAGTACTTC
many,TRBV6-5,TRBJ2-7,.,CASSRGYEQYF,TGTGCCAGCAGTAGGGGTTACGAGCAGTACTTC